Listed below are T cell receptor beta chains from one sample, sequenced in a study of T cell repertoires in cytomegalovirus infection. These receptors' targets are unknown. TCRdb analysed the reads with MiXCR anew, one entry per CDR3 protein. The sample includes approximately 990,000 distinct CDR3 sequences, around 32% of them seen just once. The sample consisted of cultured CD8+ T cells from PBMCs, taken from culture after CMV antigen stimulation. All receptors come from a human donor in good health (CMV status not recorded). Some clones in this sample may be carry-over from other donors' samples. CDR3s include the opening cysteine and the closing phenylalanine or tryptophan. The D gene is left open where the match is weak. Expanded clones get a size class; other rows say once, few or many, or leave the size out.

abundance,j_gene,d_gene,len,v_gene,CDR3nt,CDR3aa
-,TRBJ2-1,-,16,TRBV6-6,TGTGCCAGCAGTTACGGGCCACCCGTGGTACATGGTGAGCAGTTCTTC,CASSYGPPVVHGEQFF
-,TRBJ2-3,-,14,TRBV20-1,TGCAGTGCTGGGACCGATCGCTTCACAGATACGCAGTATTTT,CSAGTDRFTDTQYF
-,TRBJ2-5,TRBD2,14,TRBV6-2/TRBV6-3,TGTGCCAGCATCCGCCGGGACTATCAAGAGACCCAGTACTTC,CASIRRDYQETQYF
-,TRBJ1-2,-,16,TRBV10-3,TGTGCCATCAGCGAACAACCGACCTTATCAAACTATGGCTACACCTTC,CAISEQPTLSNYGYTF
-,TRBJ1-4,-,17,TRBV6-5,TGTGCCAGCAGTTACTCGTGGGACCCCTCGAGGAATGAAAAACTGTTTTTT,CASSYSWDPSRNEKLFF
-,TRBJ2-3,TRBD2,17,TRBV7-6,TGTGCCAGCAGCCCCCGAGCGGGGGAATATGGCACAGATACGCAGTATTTT,CASSPRAGEYGTDTQYF
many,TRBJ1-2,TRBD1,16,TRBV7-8,TGTGCCAGCAGCTTACCGGGACAGAGTATTAACTATGGCTACACCTTC,CASSLPGQSINYGYTF
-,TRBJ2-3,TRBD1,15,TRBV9,TGTGCCAGCAGCACCTGGACAGGGGGCGTAGATACGCAGTATTTT,CASSTWTGGVDTQYF
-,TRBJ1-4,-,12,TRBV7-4,TGTGCCAGCAGCTTAGACTTGTCAGAACTGTTTTTT,CASSLDLSELFF
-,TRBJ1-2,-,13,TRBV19,TGTGCCATTTTCGGGCCGACAGTTGGTGGCTACACCTTC,CAIFGPTVGGYTF
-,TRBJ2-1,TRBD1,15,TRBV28,TGTGCCAGCAGTTTAGGACAGGGTTTTTACGATGAGCAGTTCTTC,CASSLGQGFYDEQFF
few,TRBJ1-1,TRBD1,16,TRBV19,TGTGCCAGTAGTATAGACCGGGACAGGGGAGGCACTGAAGCTTTCTTT,CASSIDRDRGGTEAFF
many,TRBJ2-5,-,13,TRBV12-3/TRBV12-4,TGTGCCAGCAGTTTTGGGGATCTCGAGACCCAGTACTTC,CASSFGDLETQYF
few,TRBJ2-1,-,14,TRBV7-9,TGTGCCAGCAGCTCCTCAAGCTACACCTTTGAACGGTTCTTC,CASSSSSYTFERFF
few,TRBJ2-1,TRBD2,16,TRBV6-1,TGTGCCAGCAGGGTTAGCGGGGGGAGCTCCTACAATGAGCAGTTCTTC,CASRVSGGSSYNEQFF
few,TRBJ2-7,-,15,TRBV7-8,TGTGCCAGCAGCTTAGAGGTGCCAGGGGCCCGCGAGCAGTACTTC,CASSLEVPGAREQYF
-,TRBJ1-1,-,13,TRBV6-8,TGTGCCAGCAATTACGGTGTGGGGATTGAAGCTTTCTTT,CASNYGVGIEAFF
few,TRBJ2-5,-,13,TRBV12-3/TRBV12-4,TGTGCCAGCAGTTCCGGGAACCAAGAGACCCAGTACTTC,CASSSGNQETQYF
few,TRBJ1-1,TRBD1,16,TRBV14,TGTGCCAGCAGCCAACCTGGGACAGGGATGAACACTGAAGCTTTCTTT,CASSQPGTGMNTEAFF
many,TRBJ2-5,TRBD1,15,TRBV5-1,TGCGCCAGCAGCCCCGGTGGGACAGGGTTGGAGACCCAGTACTTC,CASSPGGTGLETQYF
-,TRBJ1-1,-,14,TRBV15,TGTGCCACCAGCAGAGATCTGGGGAGCACTGAAGCTTTCTTT,CATSRDLGSTEAFF
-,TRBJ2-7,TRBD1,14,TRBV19,TGTGCCAGTAGTACAAAGGGACAGCGCTACGAGCAGTACTTC,CASSTKGQRYEQYF